This section outlines one T cell receptor beta chain sequence together with its context. It has no known antigen specificity. Per-nucleotide qualities are absent, and no much larger clonotype sits a single base away. The data belong to a study of blood T cells in healthy people across ages (dated by TCRdb to the mid-2010s). A note on the overall study: In model experiments, template switching captured roughly one uniquely barcoded TCR beta cDNA molecule for every two T cells. Age-related changes in TCR beta repertoire diversity were measured in the study by deep sequencing normalized with unique cDNA molecular identifiers. The donors were divided into four age groups: young (average around 16 years), middle-aged (about 40), aged (approximately 62) and long-lived (more than 75). To avoid experimental bias, donors of different ages were distributed randomly across sequencing lanes. Two additional independent replicas of 1 million unique cDNA reads from the same blood draw were analyzed for two donors (one aged 18 to 30 and one aged 80 or older).

General study outcomes and caveats: Since profiling was done on bulk unsorted PBMCs, naive and antigen-experienced compartments could not be conclusively compared. Compared with the aged group, more naive CD4+ T cells, fewer expanded clones and increased TCR diversity were shown by the long-lived group, suggesting age selection. Estimates of total diversity from one million sequenced T cells were regarded as lower bounds and underestimates. The percentage of naive T cells measured by flow cytometry correlated strongly with observed TCR beta diversity. As age increased, observed TCR beta diversity per million T cells dropped in a roughly linear way, and a significant reduction was already evident by age roughly 40. The CMV infection status of donors was not known, potentially confounding age-related changes in expanded clonotypes.

The receptor library was made with 5' RACE. Sequencing relied on an Illumina HiSeq 2500. A second PCR of about 6 to 12 cycles was run with a J-beta primer mix and a sample-barcoded 5' primer. A unique molecular identifier was introduced onto each TCR beta cDNA molecule by a template-switch 5' adaptor carrying 12 random nucleotides. Each sample yielded at least 2.5 million CDR3-containing paired-end reads. The Mint cDNA synthesis kit, primed by a TRBC-specific oligonucleotide, was used to synthesize first-strand cDNA from all RNA. After uracil-DNA glycosylase treatment, a first 18-cycle PCR used universal primers M1SS and BC2_uni_R on all cDNA. The paper's processing steps were these. Each sample was normalized by randomly selecting 1 million high-quality reads, each carrying a distinct molecular identifier. Reads sharing molecular identifiers were discarded rather than binned into consensus sequences. MiTCR, set to a Q25 quality threshold and the strictest error-elimination algorithm, was used for CDR3 identification, clonotype clustering and error correction. A nonparametric unseen species model using Euler transformation provided a lower-bound estimate of total TCR beta diversity. TCRdb handled the public reads itself, with Q25 trimming in fastp and clone calling in MiXCR, and kept productive beta chains. Rows with one shared CDR3 protein collapse into an entry with the most common genes and DNA. It is TCRdb's table, rather than the study itself, that gives the V and J calls and clone size. For this sample the table gives approximately 1.5 million distinct CDR3 sequences, of which approximately 43% were detected only once. The ten most abundant clones make up under 5% of the sample.

The donors were roughly 38 Caucasian individuals from Russia, aged about 6 to 95 years, who were systemically healthy. Ten milliliters of peripheral blood were drawn from each donor into EDTA-treated Vacutainer tubes. Ficoll-Paque density-gradient centrifugation was used to isolate PBMCs, with at least 7 million per sample. Total RNA was extracted from PBMCs with Trizol reagent, with at least 5 micrograms obtained per sample. For every donor, flow cytometry on a PBMC aliquot measured the percentage of naive CD45RAhigh/CD27high T cells. The germline V gene encodes CDR1 MNHEY and CDR2 SVGEGT. The CDR3, cysteine through phenylalanine, is 16 amino acids long. The kept DNA is CDR3 alone, 48 bases in frame from the first base. Trimming leaves V shorter by 4 bases and J shorter by 6 bases, with the junction holding 6 bases beyond the gene matches.

The sample was blood. This receptor was identified in a woman younger than 30 in good health. The chain is made from TRBV6-2 or TRBV6-3 and TRBJ2-3; TRBD2 lines up with 14 middle nucleotides. Here is the DNA: TGTGCCAGCAGTTTGGGACTAGCGGGAGCTTTGGATACGCAGTATTTT. Its protein product is CASSLGLAGALDTQYF.